The entry below gives a single TCR beta chain sequence along with its context. Cohorts were assigned according to the clinical history that participants reported. Cohort 3 recovery required two negative PCRs, clearance, or symptom resolution. CDR3 length: 13 amino acids. Looked up from germline, CDR1 is MNHEY and CDR2 is SMNVEV (reference sequence). The germline V and J ends were trimmed by 6 bases and 7 bases, with 10 bases remaining between them. Assay used: immunoSEQ multiplex PCR; TCRdb lists only in-frame clones, some missing. This table has about 320,000 clones, under 90% appearing once. This entry belongs to a study of blood T cell repertoires in COVID-19.

This receptor was identified in a woman aged 18 to 35 who had recovered from COVID-19. The sample consisted of PBMCs or T cells enriched from blood (not recorded which). The chain joins TRBV27 to TRBJ1-6, with D hard to call. The CDR3 DNA follows: TGTGCCAGCAGGCCCCGGAGGAATTCACCCCTCCACTTT. This gives the protein CASRPRRNSPLHF.